This TCR beta chain was sequenced for a study of blood T cell repertoires in COVID-19. The wider study: Samples came from the United States, Italy and Spain, spanning acute and convalescent COVID-19.

The method was immunoSEQ multiplex PCR; TCRdb's version includes in-frame clones alone and lacks a portion of them. This sample has over 70,000 clones, with approximately 76% found just once. This clone turned up a few times. The CDR3 contains 15 residues. Germline lookup yields CDR1 MGHDK and CDR2 SYGVNS. Trimming took 6 bases from V and 2 from J; bases not matched to a gene: 5. The sequenced sample consisted of peripheral blood. This clonotype was sampled from a man aged 70-80 years with active or convalescent COVID-19. The J gene is TRBJ2-3, the V gene TRBV25-1, with 10 positions matching TRBD2. As DNA, the CDR3 is TGTGCCAGCAGCGCAGCGGGGGGGAACACAGATACGCAGTATTTT. Translation: CASSAAGGNTDTQYF.